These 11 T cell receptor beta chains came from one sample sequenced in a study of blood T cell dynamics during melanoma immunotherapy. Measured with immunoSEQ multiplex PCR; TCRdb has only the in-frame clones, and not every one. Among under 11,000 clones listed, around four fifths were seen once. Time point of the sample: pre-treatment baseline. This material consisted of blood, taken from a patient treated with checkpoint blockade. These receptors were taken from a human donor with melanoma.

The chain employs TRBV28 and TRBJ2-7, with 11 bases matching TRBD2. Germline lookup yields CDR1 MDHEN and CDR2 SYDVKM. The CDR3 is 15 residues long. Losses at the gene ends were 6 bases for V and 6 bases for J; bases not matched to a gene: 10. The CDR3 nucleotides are TGTGCCAGCAGCCAGTGGGGTAGCGGGAGGGTCGAGCAGTACTTC. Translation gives CASSQWGSGRVEQYF.

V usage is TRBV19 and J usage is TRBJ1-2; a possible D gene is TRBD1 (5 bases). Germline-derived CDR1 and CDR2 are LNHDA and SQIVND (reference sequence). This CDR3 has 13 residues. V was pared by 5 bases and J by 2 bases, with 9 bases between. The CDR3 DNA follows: TGTGCCAGTAGTGAGGGGCGGAACTATGGCTACACCTTC. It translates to CASSEGRNYGYTF.

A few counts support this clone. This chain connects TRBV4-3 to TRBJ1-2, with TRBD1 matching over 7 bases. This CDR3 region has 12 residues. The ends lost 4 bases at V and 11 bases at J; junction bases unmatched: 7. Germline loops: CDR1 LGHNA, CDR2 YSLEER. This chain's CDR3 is CASSPDRTIYTF. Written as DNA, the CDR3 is TGCGCCAGCAGCCCGGACAGGACGATTTACACCTTC.

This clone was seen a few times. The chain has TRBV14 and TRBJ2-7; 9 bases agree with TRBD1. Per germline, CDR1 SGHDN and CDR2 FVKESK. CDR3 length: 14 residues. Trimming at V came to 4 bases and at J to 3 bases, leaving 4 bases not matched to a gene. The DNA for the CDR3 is TGTGCCAGCAGCCGACAGGGGGTAAACTACGAGCAGTACTTC. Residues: CASSRQGVNYEQYF.

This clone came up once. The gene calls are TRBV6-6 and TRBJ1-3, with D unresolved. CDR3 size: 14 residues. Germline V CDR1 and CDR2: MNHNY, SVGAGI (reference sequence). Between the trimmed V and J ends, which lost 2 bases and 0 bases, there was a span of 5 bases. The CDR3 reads CASSYGLSGNTIYF. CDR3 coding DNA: TGTGCCAGCAGTTACGGGCTCTCTGGAAACACCATATATTTT.

CDR3 sequence reads: CASSLWSGQPQHF. In DNA form, the CDR3 reads TGCGCCAGCAGTTTGTGGTCCGGACAGCCCCAGCATTTT. The chain is built from TRBV5-1 and TRBJ1-5, with D unresolved. V shed 5 bases and J shed 7 bases, with 13 bases lying between them. CDR3 length equals 13 residues. Germline loops: CDR1 SGHRS, CDR2 YFSETQ.

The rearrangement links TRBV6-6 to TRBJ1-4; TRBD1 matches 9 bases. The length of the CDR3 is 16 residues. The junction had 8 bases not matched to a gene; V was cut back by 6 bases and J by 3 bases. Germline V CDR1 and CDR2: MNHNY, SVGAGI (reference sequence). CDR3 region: CASSPGQGSSNEKLFF. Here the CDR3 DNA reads TGTGCCAGCAGCCCCGGACAGGGGTCTTCTAATGAAAAACTGTTTTTT.

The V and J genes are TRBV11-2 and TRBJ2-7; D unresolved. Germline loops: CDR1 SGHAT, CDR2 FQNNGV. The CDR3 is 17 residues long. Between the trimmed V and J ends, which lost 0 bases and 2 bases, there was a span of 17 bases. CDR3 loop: CASSLDRGRRATYEQYF. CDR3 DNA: TGTGCCAGCAGCTTAGATCGAGGCAGGAGAGCAACCTACGAGCAGTACTTC.

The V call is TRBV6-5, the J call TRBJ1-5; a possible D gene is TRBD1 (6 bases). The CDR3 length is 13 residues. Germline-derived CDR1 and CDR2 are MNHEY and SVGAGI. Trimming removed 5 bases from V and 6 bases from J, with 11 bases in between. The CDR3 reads CASSTGFAQPQHF. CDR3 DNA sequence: TGTGCCAGCAGTACAGGGTTTGCTCAGCCCCAGCATTTT.

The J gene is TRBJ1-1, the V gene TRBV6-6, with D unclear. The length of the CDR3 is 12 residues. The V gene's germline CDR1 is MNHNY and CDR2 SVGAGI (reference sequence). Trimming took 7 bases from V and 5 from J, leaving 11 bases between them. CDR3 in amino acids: CASTQGQTEAFF. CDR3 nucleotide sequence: TGTGCCAGCACTCAAGGGCAGACTGAAGCTTTCTTT.

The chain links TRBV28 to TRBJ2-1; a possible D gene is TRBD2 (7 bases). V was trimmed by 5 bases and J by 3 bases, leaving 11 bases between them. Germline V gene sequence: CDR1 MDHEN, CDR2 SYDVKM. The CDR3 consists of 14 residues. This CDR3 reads CASSPGGRYNEQFF. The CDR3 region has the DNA TGTGCCAGCAGTCCCGGGGGGCGCTACAATGAGCAGTTCTTC.